Listed here is a single T cell receptor beta chain. No antigen is known for it. This sample was taken from a study of T cells in localized non-small cell lung cancer. General study points: Among the tissues sampled, uninvolved adjacent lung had the highest T cell clonality, above tumor.

Sequenced by immunoSEQ multiplex PCR; TCRdb stores in-frame clones only, minus some. The sample lists roughly 35,000 clones, around 90% occurring once. The TCR sequence derives from a woman aged 40 to 75 with stage I lung adenocarcinoma. The sample was peripheral blood, taken before any cancer treatment.

The CDR3 is CASKRNREETQYF. In nucleotides, the CDR3 is TGTGCCAGCAAGAGGAACAGGGAAGAGACCCAGTACTTC. The chain has TRBV6-5 and TRBJ2-5, with D possibly being TRBD1 (6 bases). V gave up 7 bases and J gave up 3 bases, with 12 bases separating them. The CDR3 extends over 13 amino acids. The germline CDR1 and CDR2 sequences are MNHEY and SVGAGI.